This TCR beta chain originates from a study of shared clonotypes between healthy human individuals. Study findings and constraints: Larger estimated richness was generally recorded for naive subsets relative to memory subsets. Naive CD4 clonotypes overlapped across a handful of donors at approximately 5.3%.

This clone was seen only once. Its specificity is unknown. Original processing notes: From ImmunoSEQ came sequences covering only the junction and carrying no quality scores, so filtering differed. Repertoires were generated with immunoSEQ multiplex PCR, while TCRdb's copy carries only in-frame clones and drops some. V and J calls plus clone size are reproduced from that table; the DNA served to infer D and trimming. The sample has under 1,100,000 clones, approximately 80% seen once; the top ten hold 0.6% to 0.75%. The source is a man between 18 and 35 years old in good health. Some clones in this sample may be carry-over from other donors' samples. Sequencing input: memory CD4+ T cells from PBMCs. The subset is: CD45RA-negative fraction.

The CDR3 spells CASSVGSYSYYGYTF. CDR3 nucleotides: TGTGCCAGCAGCGTAGGTTCGTACAGTTACTATGGCTACACCTTC. This sequence joins TRBV9 and TRBJ1-2; D not certain. This CDR3 spans 15 amino acids. Trimming stripped 0 bases from V and 3 bases from J, with 12 bases between. CDR1 and CDR2 from the germline V gene are SGDLS and YYNGEE.